This record concerns one T cell receptor beta chain sequence. These data originate in a study of technical replicates of blood from a few donors. From germline, CDR1 is SEHNR and CDR2 FQNEAQ (reference sequence). The V gene end was trimmed by 1 base and the J gene end by 4 bases; junction bases not matched to a gene: 1. This CDR3 spans 15 amino acids. The table came from immunoSEQ multiplex PCR; TCRdb's copy has only in-frame clones and leaves some out. The table shows more than 65,000 clones, with less than 97% occurring only once. The sequencing input was T cells isolated from PBMCs. The genes are TRBV7-9 and TRBJ2-3, with 11 bases fitting TRBD1. The receptor was derived from a human donor in good health. In DNA, the CDR3 is TGTGCCAGCAGCTTAGGGACAGGGGGCGCAGATACGCAGTATTTT. It codes for CASSLGTGGADTQYF.